The present TCR beta chain was sequenced within a study of blood T cell repertoires in COVID-19. V gave up 10 bases and J gave up 8 bases; unmatched junction bases: 10. Per germline, CDR1 SGHNT and CDR2 YENEEA. CDR3 size: 13 residues. Repertoires were generated with immunoSEQ multiplex PCR, while TCRdb's copy carries only in-frame clones and drops some. Counted here are about 370,000 clones, 75% to 90% occurring once; the ten biggest clones make up 1%. Individuals aged roughly 18 to 95 years were recruited from around 22 US areas. The TCR sequence derives from a man aged 18 to 29 who had recovered from COVID-19. Sequencing was done on a sample of PBMCs or T cells enriched from blood (not recorded which). The chain uses TRBV11-3 and TRBJ2-1, with 8 bases matching TRBD1. The CDR3 here is CATRDRTSHEQFF. CDR3 bases: TGTGCCACTCGGGACAGGACCTCCCATGAGCAGTTCTTC.